This is a list of T cell receptor beta chains from one sample in a study of T-cell reconstitution after alpha-beta-depleted transplantation in children. TCRdb re-called the PCR reads with MiXCR, one entry per CDR3 protein. The sample comprises under 100,000 distinct CDR3 sequences, about a sixth of which are singletons, and about 20% rests with the top ten. The sequences come from PBMCs, mostly from graft donor cells, collected 180 days after TCRalphabeta/CD19-depleted stem cell transplant. The receptors were gathered from a male patient between 2 and 10 years old who had a stem cell transplant for acute lymphoblastic leukemia, so the T cells may come from the graft donor. Both conserved end residues are part of each CDR3. A D gene is named only where the DNA matches it firmly. Size tells how often a clone was seen (once, few, many) or the class of an expanded clone, and some rows leave it out.

TRBJ2-6	.	TRBV12-3/TRBV12-4	many	TGTGCCAGCAGTAACCTCGGGACGAGTATTGTCTTCTCTGCGGCCAACGTCCTGACTTTC	CASSNLGTSIVFSAANVLTF
TRBJ1-1	.	TRBV10-3	.	TGTGCCATCAGTAACAGGGCGAACACTGAAGCTTTCTTT	CAISNRANTEAFF
TRBJ2-7	.	TRBV7-2	few	TGTGCCAGCAGCTTAAACTCCTTTAGCCCCTACGAGCAGTACTTC	CASSLNSFSPYEQYF
TRBJ1-4	.	TRBV24-1	.	TGTGCCACCCTGGGACGGGAAACAACTAATGAAAAACTGTTTTTT	CATLGRETTNEKLFF
TRBJ2-5	TRBD2	TRBV2	once	TGTGCCAGCAGTGAATTTAGCGGGGGGCAAGAAGAGACCCAGTACTTC	CASSEFSGGQEETQYF
TRBJ2-4	.	TRBV7-2	.	TGTGCCAGCAGCGAAGACAGATCCAAAAACATTCAGTACTTC	CASSEDRSKNIQYF
TRBJ2-5	.	TRBV6-1	many	TGTGCCAGCAGCCCACGGGCCCCCCAAGAGACCCAGTACTTC	CASSPRAPQETQYF
TRBJ2-5	TRBD1	TRBV14	few	TGTGCCAGCAGCCAAGGTTACGGGACAGGTAGCCAAGAGACCCAGTACTTC	CASSQGYGTGSQETQYF
TRBJ2-5	TRBD2	TRBV12-3/TRBV12-4	many	TGTGCCAGCAGTTCCGGGACTAGCGGGGGGGCAGGATGGGAGACCCAGTACTTC	CASSSGTSGGAGWETQYF
TRBJ1-3	.	TRBV3-1	many	TGTGCCAGCAGCCCCAGCACGGGTTTTGGAAACACCATATATTTT	CASSPSTGFGNTIYF
TRBJ2-7	TRBD1	TRBV7-6	.	TGTGCCAGCAGCTTAGCCGGGACAGGGCCCTACGAGCAGTACTTC	CASSLAGTGPYEQYF
TRBJ2-2	TRBD2	TRBV20-1	few	TGCAGTGCTAGTGTAGCGGGAGGGCCGAAGAACACCGGGGAGCTGTTTTTT	CSASVAGGPKNTGELFF
TRBJ1-2	.	TRBV12-3/TRBV12-4	few	TGTGCCAGCAGTCCCGCCAGGGACTATGGCTACACCTTC	CASSPARDYGYTF
TRBJ2-3	.	TRBV5-5	.	TGTGCCAGCAGATCTACAGGGTCGCCTGTCACAGATACGCAGTATTTT	CASRSTGSPVTDTQYF
TRBJ2-3	.	TRBV10-3	.	TGTGCCATCAGTGGGGACGGCACAGATACGCAGTATTTT	CAISGDGTDTQYF
TRBJ1-5	.	TRBV6-1	.	TGTGCCAGCAGTGAGTACAGGGCCAATCAGCCCCAGCATTTT	CASSEYRANQPQHF
TRBJ2-2	TRBD2	TRBV18	.	TGTGCCAGCTCACCTCAGGCGACTAGCAACACCGGGGAGCTGTTTTTT	CASSPQATSNTGELFF
TRBJ2-1	TRBD2	TRBV12-3/TRBV12-4	few	TGTGCCAGCAGTCCAGTAGCGGGGGTTATGAATGAGCAGTTCTTC	CASSPVAGVMNEQFF
TRBJ2-6	.	TRBV12-3/TRBV12-4	many	TGTGCCATCTATACCCTCTCTGGGGCCAACGTCCTGACTTTC	CAIYTLSGANVLTF
TRBJ2-1	TRBD2	TRBV20-1	once	TGCAGTGCTAGGGCCGGGACTAGGGCTACGGGTGAGCAGTTCTTC	CSARAGTRATGEQFF
TRBJ1-3	TRBD1	TRBV12-3/TRBV12-4	many	TGTGCCAGCAGTCGTACAGGGGGAGGAGGAAACACCATATATTTT	CASSRTGGGGNTIYF
TRBJ2-3	TRBD2	TRBV5-1	.	TGCGCCAGCAGCCCCCGACTAGCGGGGAGCACAGATACGCAGTATTTT	CASSPRLAGSTDTQYF
TRBJ1-3	.	TRBV4-3	.	TGCGCCAGCAGCCAAGACAGCTCTGGAAACACCATATATTTT	CASSQDSSGNTIYF
TRBJ1-5	TRBD1	TRBV29-1	few	TGCAGCGCAACGACAGGGTTGAATCAGCCCCAGCATTTT	CSATTGLNQPQHF
TRBJ2-5	.	TRBV6-2/TRBV6-3	.	TGTGCCAGCAGTTACACCCCTGAGTACCAAGAGACCCAGTACTTC	CASSYTPEYQETQYF
TRBJ2-1	.	TRBV29-1	.	TGCAGCGTTGAAGATGACAGTCTTCTGGGTAACAATGAGCAGTTCTTC	CSVEDDSLLGNNEQFF
TRBJ2-7	.	TRBV20-1	few	TGCAGTGCTAGCACCCAGGGACAGACTAGACCCTACGAGCAGTACTTC	CSASTQGQTRPYEQYF
TRBJ2-1	.	TRBV11-1	.	TGTGCCAGCATCCATGGGGGGGCCCCGGGGCGGACCGTGAATGAGCAGTTCTTC	CASIHGGAPGRTVNEQFF
TRBJ2-5	.	TRBV5-1	few	TGCGCCAGCAGCTTGGAGCCGCCTCCAAAGTACTTC	CASSLEPPPKYF
TRBJ1-2	.	TRBV7-2	many	TGTGCCAGCAGCCCCCCCCTACAGGCGGTAGAGAACTATGGCTACACCTTC	CASSPPLQAVENYGYTF
TRBJ2-7	.	TRBV18	few	TGTGCCAGCTCACCGGAGGGGAGCTACGAGCAGTACTTC	CASSPEGSYEQYF
TRBJ1-2	.	TRBV6-5	few	TGTGCCAGCAGTTACACGGGACGCTACTATGGCTACACCTTC	CASSYTGRYYGYTF
TRBJ1-1	.	TRBV5-1	.	TGCGCCAGCAGGCGAGGGAACACTGAAGCTTTCTTT	CASRRGNTEAFF
TRBJ1-1	.	TRBV20-1	few	TGCAGTGCTAGTCTTAATGTGCGGGGGAATTCGGAAGCTTTCTTT	CSASLNVRGNSEAFF
TRBJ2-7	TRBD1	TRBV7-2	.	TGTGCCAGCAGCTCAGAGAGGGGGCTCCGCTACGAGCAGTACTTC	CASSSERGLRYEQYF
TRBJ1-2	TRBD1	TRBV7-9	.	TGTGCCAGCAGCCCAGCCAGGGGGCTGAGTGGGCACTATGGCTACACCTTC	CASSPARGLSGHYGYTF
TRBJ1-2	.	TRBV11-2	.	TGTGCCAGCAGCTTAGGCCCTCCCGGTTGGGGCTACACCTTC	CASSLGPPGWGYTF
TRBJ2-3	.	TRBV7-2	many	TGTGCCAGCAGCTTTTTAGTGGGCGTAAGCACAGATACGCAGTATTTT	CASSFLVGVSTDTQYF
TRBJ1-1	.	TRBV29-1	.	TGCAGCGTTACAGGGAACACTGAAGCTTCCTTT	CSVTGNTEASF
TRBJ2-7	TRBD1	TRBV7-2	.	TGTGCCAGCAGCTTAGGACAAAGGGGGCCCCCCGAGCAGTACTTC	CASSLGQRGPPEQYF
TRBJ2-7	.	TRBV9	.	TGTGCCAGCAGCCCAGCCGGGAAGCTGACCTACGAGCAGTACTTC	CASSPAGKLTYEQYF
TRBJ2-5	.	TRBV2	many	TGTGCCAGCAGTAGGGACCAACAAGAGACCCAGTACTTC	CASSRDQQETQYF
TRBJ2-1	.	TRBV12-3/TRBV12-4	few	TGTGCCAGCAGCCGGGTCTCCGGGGATGAGCAGTTCTTC	CASSRVSGDEQFF
TRBJ2-5	.	TRBV6-6	.	TGTGCCAGCAGTTACAGGGACCAAGAGACCCAGTACTTC	CASSYRDQETQYF
TRBJ2-3	.	TRBV5-1	few	TGCGCCAGCAGCTTGGATGGGGCGAGCTCCATTGATACGCAGTATTTT	CASSLDGASSIDTQYF
TRBJ2-2	.	TRBV5-1	.	TGCGCCAGCAGCTTGGGACTCTGGGTAGACACCGGGGAGCTGTTTTTT	CASSLGLWVDTGELFF
TRBJ2-5	TRBD1	TRBV27	many	TGTGCCAGCAAATCCCAGGGGGCCAAGGAGACCCAGTACTTC	CASKSQGAKETQYF
TRBJ1-1	.	TRBV15	few	TGTGCCACCAGCAGAGATGAGATGGGCTTGGTACAGGGCATGAACACTGAAGCTTTCTTT	CATSRDEMGLVQGMNTEAFF
TRBJ2-5	.	TRBV18	.	TGTGCCAGCTCACCAGCGCATTTAAGTCAAGAGACCCAGTACTTC	CASSPAHLSQETQYF
TRBJ2-5	TRBD1	TRBV5-1	.	TGCGCCAGCAGCCCCCCCACAGGGGTAGGAGAGACCCAGTACTTC	CASSPPTGVGETQYF
TRBJ1-1	.	TRBV7-2	few	TGTGCCAGCAGCTTAGTTCCCGCAGGGAACACTGAAGCTTTCTTT	CASSLVPAGNTEAFF
TRBJ2-1	TRBD2	TRBV7-9	.	TGTGCCAGCAGCCAGGGACTAGCGGGGGCCTCCTACAATGAGCAGTTCTTC	CASSQGLAGASYNEQFF
TRBJ1-3	.	TRBV7-8	medium-sized	TGTGCCAGCAGGAGAGACTCTGGAAACACCATATATTTT	CASRRDSGNTIYF
TRBJ2-2	.	TRBV27	.	TGTGCCAGCAGTTCAGGGGTTGGGACCGGGGAGCTGTTTTTT	CASSSGVGTGELFF
TRBJ2-3	TRBD2	TRBV15	.	TGTGCCACCAGCAGAGATAGCGGGGGGGCCATTGGTGCAGATACGCAGTATTTT	CATSRDSGGAIGADTQYF